This T cell receptor (beta chain) was captured in a study of T cell clonality in common variable immunodeficiency. Overall study findings and caveats: Common variable immunodeficiency TCR beta sequences reportedly had fewer deletions and N-nucleotide insertions.

This clone showed up many times. Its antigen is undetermined. The CDR3 end falls 3 residues outside the read, so it is completed with the germline J gene. Sequencing used immunoSEQ multiplex PCR; TCRdb keeps in-frame clones, though not all of them. The sample contains 15,000 to 20,000 clones, none of them singletons. Germline-derived CDR1 and CDR2 are DFQATT and SNEGSKA (reference sequence). This CDR3 is built from 16 residues. V gave up 0 bases and J gave up 6 bases, with 18 bases separating them. All CVID subjects were on immunoglobulin replacement for at least one year. The sequenced material came from peripheral blood mononuclear cells. V gene TRBV20-1 combines with J gene TRBJ2-4; D is perhaps TRBD2 (7 bases). This clonotype was sampled from a human donor with common variable immunodeficiency. Incomplete CDR3 DNA: TGCAGTGCTAGAGATCGATATGGGGGGGCGGGAAACATT. Its protein product is CSARDRYGGAGNI. The whole CDR3 protein is CSARDRYGGAGNIQYF.